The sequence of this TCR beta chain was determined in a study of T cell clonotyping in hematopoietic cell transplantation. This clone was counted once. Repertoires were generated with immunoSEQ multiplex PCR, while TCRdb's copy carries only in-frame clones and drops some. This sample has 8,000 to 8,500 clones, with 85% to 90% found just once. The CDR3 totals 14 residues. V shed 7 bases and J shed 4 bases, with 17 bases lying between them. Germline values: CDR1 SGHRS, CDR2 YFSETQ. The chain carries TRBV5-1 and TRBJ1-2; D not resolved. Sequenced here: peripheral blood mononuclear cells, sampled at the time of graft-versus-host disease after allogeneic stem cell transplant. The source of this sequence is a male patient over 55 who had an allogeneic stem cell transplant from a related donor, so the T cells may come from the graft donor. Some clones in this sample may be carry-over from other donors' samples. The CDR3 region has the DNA TGCGCCAGCGGGGAGCAGGCGGTGGGCTATGGCTACACCTTC. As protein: CASGEQAVGYGYTF.